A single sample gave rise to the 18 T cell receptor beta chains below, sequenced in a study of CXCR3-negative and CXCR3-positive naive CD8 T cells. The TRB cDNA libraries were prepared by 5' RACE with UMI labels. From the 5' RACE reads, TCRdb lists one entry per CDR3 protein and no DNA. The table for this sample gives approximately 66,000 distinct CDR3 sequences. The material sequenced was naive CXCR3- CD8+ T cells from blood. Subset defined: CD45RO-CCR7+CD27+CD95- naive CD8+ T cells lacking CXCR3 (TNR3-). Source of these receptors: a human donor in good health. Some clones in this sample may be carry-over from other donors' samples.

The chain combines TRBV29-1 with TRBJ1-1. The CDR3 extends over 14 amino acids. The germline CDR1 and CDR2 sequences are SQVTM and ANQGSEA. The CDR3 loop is CSVDGGPGRGDAFF.

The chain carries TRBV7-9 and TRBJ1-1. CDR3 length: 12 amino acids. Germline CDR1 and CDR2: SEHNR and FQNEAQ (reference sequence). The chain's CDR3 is CASSLWGTEAFF.

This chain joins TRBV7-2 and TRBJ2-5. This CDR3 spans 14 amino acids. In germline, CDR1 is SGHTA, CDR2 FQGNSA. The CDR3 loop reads CASSLIPRQETQYF.

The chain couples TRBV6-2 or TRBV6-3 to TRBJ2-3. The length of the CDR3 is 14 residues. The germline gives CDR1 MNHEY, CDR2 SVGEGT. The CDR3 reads CASSQPTSSDTQYF.

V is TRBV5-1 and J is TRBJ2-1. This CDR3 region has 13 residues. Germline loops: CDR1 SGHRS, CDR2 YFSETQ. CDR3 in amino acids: CASSWYGTNEQFF. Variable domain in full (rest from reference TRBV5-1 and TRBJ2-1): KAGVTQTPRYLIKTRGQQVTLSCSPISGHRSVSWYQQTPGQGLQFLFEYFSETQRNKGNFPGRFSGRQFSNSRSEMNVSTLELGDSALYLCASSWYGTNEQFFGPGTRLTVL.

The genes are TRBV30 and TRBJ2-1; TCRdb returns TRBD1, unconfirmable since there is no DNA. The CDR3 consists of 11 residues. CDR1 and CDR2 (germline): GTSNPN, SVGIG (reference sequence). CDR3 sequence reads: CSGQGYNEQFF.

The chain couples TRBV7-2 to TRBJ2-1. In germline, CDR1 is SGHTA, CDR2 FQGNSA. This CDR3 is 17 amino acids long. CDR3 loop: CASSLGTAFQYYNEQFF.

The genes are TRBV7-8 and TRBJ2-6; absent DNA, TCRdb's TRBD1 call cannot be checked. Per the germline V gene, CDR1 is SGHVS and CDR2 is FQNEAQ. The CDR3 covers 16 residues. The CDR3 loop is CASSPRGARGANVLTF.

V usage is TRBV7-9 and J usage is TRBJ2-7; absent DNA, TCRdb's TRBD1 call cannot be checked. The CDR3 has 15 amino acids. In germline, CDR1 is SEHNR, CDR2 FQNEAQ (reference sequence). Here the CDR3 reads CASAPGQGVNYEQYF.

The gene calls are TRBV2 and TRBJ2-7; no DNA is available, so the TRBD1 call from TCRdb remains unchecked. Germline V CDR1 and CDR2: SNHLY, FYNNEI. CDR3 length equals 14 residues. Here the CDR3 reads CASSAPGQSYEQYF.

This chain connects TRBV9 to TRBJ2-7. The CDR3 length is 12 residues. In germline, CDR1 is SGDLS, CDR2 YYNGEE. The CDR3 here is CASSDNRDEQYF.

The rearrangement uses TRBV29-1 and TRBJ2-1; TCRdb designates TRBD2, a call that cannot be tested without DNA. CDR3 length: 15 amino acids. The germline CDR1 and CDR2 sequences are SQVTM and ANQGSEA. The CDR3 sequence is CSVDLGLAGYNEQFF.

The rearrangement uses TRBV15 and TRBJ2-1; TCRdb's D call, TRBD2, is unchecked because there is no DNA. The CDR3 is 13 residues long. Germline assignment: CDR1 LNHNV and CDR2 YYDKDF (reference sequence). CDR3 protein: CATRLSGWHEQFF. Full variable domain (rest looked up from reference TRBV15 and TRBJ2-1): DAMVIQNPRYQVTQFGKPVTLSCSQTLNHNVMYWYQQKSSQAPKLLFHYYDKDFNNEADTPDNFQSRRPNTSFCFLDIRSPGLGDTAMYLCATRLSGWHEQFFGPGTRLTVL.

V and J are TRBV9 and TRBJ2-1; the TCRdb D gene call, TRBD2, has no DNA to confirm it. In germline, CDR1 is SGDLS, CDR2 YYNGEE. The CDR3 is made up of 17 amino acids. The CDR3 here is CASSVPSAGGLVDEQFF.

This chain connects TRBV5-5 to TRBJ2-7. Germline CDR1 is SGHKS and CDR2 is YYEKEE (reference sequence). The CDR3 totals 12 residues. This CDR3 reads CASPRRSYEQYF.

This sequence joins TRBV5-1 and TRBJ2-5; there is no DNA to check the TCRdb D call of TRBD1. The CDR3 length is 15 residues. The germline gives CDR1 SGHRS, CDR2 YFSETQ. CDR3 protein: CASSFRQDLRETQYF. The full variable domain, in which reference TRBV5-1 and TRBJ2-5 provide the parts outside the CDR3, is KAGVTQTPRYLIKTRGQQVTLSCSPISGHRSVSWYQQTPGQGLQFLFEYFSETQRNKGNFPGRFSGRQFSNSRSEMNVSTLELGDSALYLCASSFRQDLRETQYFGPGTRLLVL.

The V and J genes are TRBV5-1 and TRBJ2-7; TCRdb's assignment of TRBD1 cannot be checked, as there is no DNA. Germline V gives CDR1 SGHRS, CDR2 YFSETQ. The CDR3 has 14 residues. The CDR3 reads CASSSGQSSYEQYF.

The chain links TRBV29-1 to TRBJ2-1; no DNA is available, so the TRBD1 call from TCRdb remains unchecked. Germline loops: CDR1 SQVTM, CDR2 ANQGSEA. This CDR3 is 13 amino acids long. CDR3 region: CSGRAGVYNEQFF.